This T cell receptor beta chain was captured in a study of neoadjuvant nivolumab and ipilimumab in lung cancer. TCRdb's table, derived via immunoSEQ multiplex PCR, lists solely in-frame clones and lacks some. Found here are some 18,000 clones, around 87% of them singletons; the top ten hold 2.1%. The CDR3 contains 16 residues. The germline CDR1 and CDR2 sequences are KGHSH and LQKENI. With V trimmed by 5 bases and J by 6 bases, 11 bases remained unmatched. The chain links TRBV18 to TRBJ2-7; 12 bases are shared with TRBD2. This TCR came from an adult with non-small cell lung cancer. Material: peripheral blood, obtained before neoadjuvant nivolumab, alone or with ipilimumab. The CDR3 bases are TGTGCCAGCTCATTCTCCACCGGGACTAGCGGGTTCGAGCAGTACTTC. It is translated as CASSFSTGTSGFEQYF.